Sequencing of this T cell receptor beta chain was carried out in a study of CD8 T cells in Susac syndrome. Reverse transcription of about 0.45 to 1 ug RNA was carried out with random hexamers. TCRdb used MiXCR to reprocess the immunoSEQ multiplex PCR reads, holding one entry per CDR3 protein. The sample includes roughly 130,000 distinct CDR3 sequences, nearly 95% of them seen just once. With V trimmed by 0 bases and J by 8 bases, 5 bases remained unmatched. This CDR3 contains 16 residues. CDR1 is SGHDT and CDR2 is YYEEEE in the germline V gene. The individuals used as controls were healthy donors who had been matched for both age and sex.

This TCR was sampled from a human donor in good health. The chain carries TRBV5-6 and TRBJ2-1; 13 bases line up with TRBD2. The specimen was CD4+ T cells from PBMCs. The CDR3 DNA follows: TGTGCCAGCAGCTTGGCTGGACTAGCGGGAGACGATGAGCAGTTCTTC. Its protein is CASSLAGLAGDDEQFF.